A selection of T cell receptor beta chains follows, all from one sample in a study of T cell repertoires in cytomegalovirus infection. MiXCR, run by TCRdb on the reads, gives a single entry per CDR3 protein. The sample holds hundreds of thousands of distinct CDR3 sequences, roughly a third seen once. These receptors have no known antigen. The sample was cultured PBMCs, taken from culture after CMV antigen stimulation. The receptors originated from a human donor in good health (CMV status not recorded). Some clones in this sample may be carry-over from other donors' samples. Each CDR3 is given with its conserved first and last residue. D genes are given only for firm matches. Clone size is given for some rows only: seen once, a few or many times, or a class if the clone is expanded.

cdr3_aa | cdr3_nt | v_call | clone_size | j_call | d_call
CASQLSGSETQYF | TGTGCCAGCCAACTGTCCGGGTCGGAGACCCAGTACTTC | TRBV28 | - | TRBJ2-5 | -
CASSSRGTEENAIYF | TGCGCCAGCAGCTCACGGGGGACAGAGGAAAACGCCATATATTTT | TRBV5-1 | - | TRBJ1-3 | TRBD1
CATSRGRGGTEAFF | TGTGCCACCAGCCGGGGCAGGGGCGGCACTGAAGCTTTCTTT | TRBV15 | - | TRBJ1-1 | -
CASSQEWWRLEGASSYNSPLHF | TGCGCCAGCAGCCAAGAATGGTGGAGGCTTGAGGGTGCAAGCTCCTATAATTCACCCCTCCACTTT | TRBV4-3 | - | TRBJ1-6 | -
CSARRITSTDTQYF | TGCAGTGCTAGGCGGATAACAAGCACAGATACGCAGTATTTT | TRBV20-1 | few | TRBJ2-3 | -
CASSQVDPNYGYTF | TGCGCCAGCAGCCAAGTGGACCCTAACTATGGCTACACCTTC | TRBV4-1 | many | TRBJ1-2 | -
CASSLGNYQETQYF | TGTGCCAGCAGCTTAGGGAACTACCAAGAGACCCAGTACTTC | TRBV7-8 | many | TRBJ2-5 | -
CASSRGPMANTGELFF | TGTGCCAGCAGCCGGGGGCCAATGGCGAACACCGGGGAGCTGTTTTTT | TRBV7-2 | - | TRBJ2-2 | -
CASRPSSGGNTGELFF | TGTGCCAGCAGGCCTTCTAGCGGAGGAAACACCGGGGAGCTGTTTTTT | TRBV12-3/TRBV12-4 | - | TRBJ2-2 | TRBD2
CASSLGPGGPSDTQYF | TGTGCCAGCAGCTTAGGTCCGGGAGGCCCTTCCGATACGCAGTATTTT | TRBV7-6 | many | TRBJ2-3 | TRBD2
CASSFLGTLNTEAFF | TGTGCCAGCAGTTTCCTGGGGACCTTGAACACTGAAGCTTTCTTT | TRBV27 | - | TRBJ1-1 | -
CASRNRGQSSGNTIYF | TGTGCCAGCAGAAACAGGGGACAAAGCTCTGGAAACACCATATATTTT | TRBV4-2 | - | TRBJ1-3 | TRBD1
CASSQDGALIRELFF | TGTGCCAGCAGCCAAGATGGGGCCCTAATTCGGGAGCTGTTTTTT | TRBV4-2 | - | TRBJ2-2 | -
CASSPEPVDTQYF | TGTGCCAGCAGCCCAGAGCCCGTGGATACGCAGTATTTT | TRBV7-2 | many | TRBJ2-3 | -
CASSYSGQGPYTGELFF | TGTGCCAGCAGTTACTCAGGACAGGGTCCGTACACCGGGGAGCTGTTTTTT | TRBV6-2/TRBV6-3 | - | TRBJ2-2 | TRBD1
CASSPWQENTEAFF | TGTGCCAGCTCACCATGGCAGGAGAACACTGAAGCTTTCTTT | TRBV18 | - | TRBJ1-1 | -
CASSYIVQRNTEAFF | TGTGCCAGCAGCTATATCGTACAGAGGAACACTGAAGCTTTCTTT | TRBV7-2 | - | TRBJ1-1 | -
CASSLVAGALGETQYF | TGTGCCAGCAGCTTAGTGGCGGGGGCCTTGGGTGAGACCCAGTACTTC | TRBV7-2 | many | TRBJ2-5 | -
CSASGQGQPQHF | TGCAGTGCTTCCGGACAGGGCCAGCCCCAGCATTTT | TRBV20-1 | few | TRBJ1-5 | TRBD1
CASSQPGLAGEEETQYF | TGTGCCAGCAGCCAACCGGGACTAGCGGGAGAGGAAGAGACCCAGTACTTC | TRBV11-3 | few | TRBJ2-5 | TRBD2
CASSYSVLGETQYF | TGTGCCAGCAGTTACTCGGTGCTGGGGGAGACCCAGTACTTC | TRBV6-2/TRBV6-3 | - | TRBJ2-5 | -
CASSPEGQGPVAFF | TGTGCCAGCAGCCCCGAGGGACAGGGTCCTGTAGCTTTCTTT | TRBV7-2 | - | TRBJ1-1 | TRBD1
CASSPGLAVTDTQYF | TGCGCCAGCAGCCCTGGACTAGCGGTTACAGATACGCAGTATTTT | TRBV4-1 | few | TRBJ2-3 | TRBD2
CASSHVSIVSDTQYF | TGCGCCAGCAGCCACGTGTCAATTGTTTCGGATACGCAGTATTTT | TRBV4-3 | - | TRBJ2-3 | -
CASSLAASGDNEQFF | TGTGCCAGCAGCTTAGCGGCTAGCGGAGACAATGAGCAGTTCTTC | TRBV7-2 | few | TRBJ2-1 | TRBD2
CASSPRPSRNTIYF | TGTGCCAGCAGCCCTCGCCCCTCAAGAAACACCATATATTTT | TRBV7-2 | few | TRBJ1-3 | -
CASSLDSSWSRGEQFF | TGTGCCAGCAGCTTAGACAGCTCTTGGAGTCGGGGTGAGCAGTTCTTC | TRBV7-6 | - | TRBJ2-1 | -
CASSPVPLTYGYTF | TGTGCCAGCAGCCCCGTCCCCCTCACCTATGGCTACACCTTC | TRBV7-2 | many | TRBJ1-2 | -
CASSPGHQRRPSYTF | TGTGCCAGCAGCCCTGGACACCAAAGACGTCCGAGCTACACCTTC | TRBV7-6 | few | TRBJ1-2 | -
CASSPRIAGSLETQYF | TGTGCCAGCAGCCCTCGTATAGCGGGATCTTTAGAGACCCAGTACTTC | TRBV3-1 | few | TRBJ2-5 | TRBD2
CATSGVGAGGANVLTF | TGTGCCACCAGCGGAGTGGGGGCGGGGGGGGCCAACGTCCTGACTTTC | TRBV15 | - | TRBJ2-6 | -
CASSLGVGTGIGDIQYF | TGCGCCAGCAGCTTGGGTGTAGGGACAGGGATCGGGGACATTCAGTACTTC | TRBV5-1 | few | TRBJ2-4 | TRBD1
CASSLRSSALGLLSEKLFF | TGTGCCAGCAGTTTACGCTCGAGCGCCCTAGGACTTTTGAGTGAAAAACTGTTTTTT | TRBV12-3/TRBV12-4 | - | TRBJ1-4 | -
CASSQDRGAGNSPLHF | TGCGCCAGCAGCCAAGATAGAGGGGCTGGTAATTCACCCCTCCACTTT | TRBV4-3 | - | TRBJ1-6 | -
CASGLEGRSTDTQYF | TGTGCCAGCGGCTTAGAAGGCCGATCCACAGATACGCAGTATTTT | TRBV7-6 | - | TRBJ2-3 | -
CASSFEAGGPGSVQETQYF | TGTGCCAGCAGTTTCGAAGCGGGAGGGCCCGGGTCCGTCCAAGAGACCCAGTACTTC | TRBV28 | few | TRBJ2-5 | TRBD2
CASSRKGGTDTQYF | TGTGCCAGCAGTCGGAAGGGTGGCACAGATACGCAGTATTTT | TRBV7-2 | many | TRBJ2-3 | -
CASSLDANGIQRAFF | TGTGCCAGCAGCTTGGACGCCAATGGGATTCAGCGAGCTTTCTTT | TRBV5-4 | few | TRBJ1-1 | -
CASSTSGSNTQYF | TGTGCCAGCTCGACTAGCGGGAGTAATACGCAGTATTTT | TRBV7-2 | many | TRBJ2-3 | TRBD2
CASSHRYLQYF | TGTGCCAGCTCCCACCGCTACTTGCAGTACTTC | TRBV28 | few | TRBJ2-5 | -
CASSLNPGTGELFF | TGTGCCAGCAGCTTAAATCCGGGTACCGGGGAGCTGTTTTTT | TRBV7-3 | few | TRBJ2-2 | -
CASRSGSGTDTQYF | TGCGCCAGCAGGAGCGGGAGTGGAACAGATACGCAGTATTTT | TRBV5-1 | many | TRBJ2-3 | TRBD2
CASSVAGLAGGTYNEQFF | TGTGCCAGCAGCGTCGCGGGCCTAGCGGGAGGGACCTACAATGAGCAGTTCTTC | TRBV28 | - | TRBJ2-1 | TRBD2
CATSRDIGRLSGYNEQFF | TGTGCCACCAGCAGAGATATCGGGCGGCTTAGCGGATACAATGAGCAGTTCTTC | TRBV15 | few | TRBJ2-1 | -
CASSLVTSGSDTQYF | TGTGCCAGCAGCTTAGTTACTAGCGGGAGTGATACGCAGTATTTT | TRBV7-2 | few | TRBJ2-3 | TRBD2
CASSLWGSSYNEQFF | TGCGCCAGCAGCTTGTGGGGGAGCTCCTACAATGAGCAGTTCTTC | TRBV5-1 | - | TRBJ2-1 | -
CASNIKEGMETQYF | TGTGCCAGCAACATTAAGGAGGGTATGGAGACCCAGTACTTC | TRBV7-8 | few | TRBJ2-5 | -
CASSGQGPFPYQPQHF | TGTGCCAGCTCGGGACAGGGGCCCTTTCCCTATCAGCCCCAGCATTTT | TRBV28 | - | TRBJ1-5 | TRBD1
CASSVVDGNTEAFF | TGTGCCAGCAGCGTAGTCGACGGGAACACTGAAGCTTTCTTT | TRBV9 | few | TRBJ1-1 | -
CASSMGGASYNEQFF | TGTGCCAGTAGTATGGGGGGGGCCTCCTACAATGAGCAGTTCTTC | TRBV19 | few | TRBJ2-1 | -
CASSLGGLVNGGELFF | TGTGCCAGCAGCTTAGGGGGACTAGTGAATGGCGGGGAGCTGTTTTTT | TRBV7-2 | many | TRBJ2-2 | TRBD2
CASSQDRRGFYGYTF | TGCGCCAGCAGCCAAGATCGCCGGGGATTCTATGGCTACACCTTC | TRBV4-1 | - | TRBJ1-2 | -
CASSLTAGLALLFF | TGTGCCAGCAGCTTAACAGCGGGTCTGGCCCTACTGTTCTTC | TRBV7-8 | - | TRBJ2-1 | -
CASSLDPQGVNYGYTF | TGTGCCAGCAGCTTAGACCCACAGGGGGTGAACTATGGCTACACCTTC | TRBV11-2 | - | TRBJ1-2 | TRBD1
CASSLGSGVRGNQPQHF | TGTGCCAGCAGCTTAGGTTCCGGCGTCCGGGGCAATCAGCCCCAGCATTTT | TRBV7-9 | - | TRBJ1-5 | -